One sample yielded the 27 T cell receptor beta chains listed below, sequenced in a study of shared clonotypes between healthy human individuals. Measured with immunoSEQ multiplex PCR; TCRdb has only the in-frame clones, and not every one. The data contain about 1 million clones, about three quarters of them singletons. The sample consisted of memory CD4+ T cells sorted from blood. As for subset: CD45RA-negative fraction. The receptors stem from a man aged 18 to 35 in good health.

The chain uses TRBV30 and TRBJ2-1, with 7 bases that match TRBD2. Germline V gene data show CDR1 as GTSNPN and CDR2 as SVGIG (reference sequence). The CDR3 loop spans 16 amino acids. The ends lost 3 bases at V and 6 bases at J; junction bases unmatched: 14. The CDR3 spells CAWRHPGKRGFNEQFF. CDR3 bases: TGTGCCTGGAGGCACCCGGGGAAGCGGGGATTCAATGAGCAGTTCTTC. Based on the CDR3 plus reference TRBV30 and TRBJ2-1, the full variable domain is SQTIHQWPATLVQPVGSPLSLECTVEGTSNPNLYWYRQAAGRGLQLLFYSVGIGQISSEVPQNLSASRPQDRQFILSSKKLLLSDSGFYLCAWRHPGKRGFNEQFFGPGTRLTVL.

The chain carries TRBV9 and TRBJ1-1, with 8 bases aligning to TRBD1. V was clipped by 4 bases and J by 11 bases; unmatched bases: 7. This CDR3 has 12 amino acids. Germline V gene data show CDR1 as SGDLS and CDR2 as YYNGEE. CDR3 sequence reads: CASSPRQGPAFF. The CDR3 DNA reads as TGTGCCAGCAGCCCAAGACAGGGGCCGGCTTTCTTT.

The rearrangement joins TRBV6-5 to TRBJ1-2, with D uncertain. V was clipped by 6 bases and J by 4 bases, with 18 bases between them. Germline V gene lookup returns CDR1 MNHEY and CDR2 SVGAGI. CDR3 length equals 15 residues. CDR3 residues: CASRPGQSGVYGYTF. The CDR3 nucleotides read TGTGCCAGCAGACCCGGGCAATCCGGCGTCTATGGCTACACCTTC.

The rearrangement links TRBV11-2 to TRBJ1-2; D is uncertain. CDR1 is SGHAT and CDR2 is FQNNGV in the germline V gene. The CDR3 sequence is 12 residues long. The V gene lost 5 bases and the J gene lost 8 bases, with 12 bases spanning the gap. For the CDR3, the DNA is TGTGCCAGCAGCCCGAATCAAGTAGGCTACACCTTC. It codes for CASSPNQVGYTF.

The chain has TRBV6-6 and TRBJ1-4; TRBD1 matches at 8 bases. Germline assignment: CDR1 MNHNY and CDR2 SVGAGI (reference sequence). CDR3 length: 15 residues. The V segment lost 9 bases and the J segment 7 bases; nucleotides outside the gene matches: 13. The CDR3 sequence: CASTPGGQGVEKLFF. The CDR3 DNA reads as TGTGCCAGTACCCCAGGCGGACAGGGTGTTGAAAAACTGTTTTTT.

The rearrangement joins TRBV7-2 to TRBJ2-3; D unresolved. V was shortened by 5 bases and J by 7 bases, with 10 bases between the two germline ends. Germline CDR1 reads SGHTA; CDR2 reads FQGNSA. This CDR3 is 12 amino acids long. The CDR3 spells CASSPGRNTQYF. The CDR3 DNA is TGTGCCAGCAGCCCTGGTCGGAATACGCAGTATTTT.

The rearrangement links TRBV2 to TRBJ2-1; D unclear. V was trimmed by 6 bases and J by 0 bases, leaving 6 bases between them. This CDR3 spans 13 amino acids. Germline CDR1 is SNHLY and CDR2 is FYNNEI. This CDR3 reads CASRPDSYNEQFF. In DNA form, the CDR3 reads TGTGCCAGCAGGCCGGACTCCTACAATGAGCAGTTCTTC.

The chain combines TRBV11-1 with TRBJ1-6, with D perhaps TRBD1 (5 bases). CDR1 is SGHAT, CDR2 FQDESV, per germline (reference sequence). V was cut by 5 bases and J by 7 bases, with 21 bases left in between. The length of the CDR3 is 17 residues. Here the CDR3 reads CASSLRFQGARNSPLHF. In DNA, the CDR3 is TGTGCCAGCAGCCTAAGGTTCCAGGGAGCCAGGAATTCACCCCTCCACTTT.

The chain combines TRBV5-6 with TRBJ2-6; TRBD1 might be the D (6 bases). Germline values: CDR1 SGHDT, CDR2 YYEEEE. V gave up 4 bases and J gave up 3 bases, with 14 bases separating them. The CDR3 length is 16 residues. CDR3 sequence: CASSIPDRLGANVLTF. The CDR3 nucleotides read TGTGCCAGCAGCATACCGGACAGACTTGGGGCCAACGTCCTGACTTTC.

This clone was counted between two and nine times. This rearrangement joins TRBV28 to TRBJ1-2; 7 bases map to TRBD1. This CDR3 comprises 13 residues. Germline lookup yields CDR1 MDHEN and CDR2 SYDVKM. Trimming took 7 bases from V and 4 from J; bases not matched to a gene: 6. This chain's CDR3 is CASISGQLYGYTF. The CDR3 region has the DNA TGTGCCAGCATTTCGGGACAGCTCTATGGCTACACCTTC.

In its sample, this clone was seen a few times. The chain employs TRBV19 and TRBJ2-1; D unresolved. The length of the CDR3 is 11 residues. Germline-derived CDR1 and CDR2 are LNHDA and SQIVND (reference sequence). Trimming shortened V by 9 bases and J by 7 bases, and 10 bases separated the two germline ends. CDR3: CASQNRNEQFF. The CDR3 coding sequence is TGTGCCAGCCAGAATCGGAATGAGCAGTTCTTC.

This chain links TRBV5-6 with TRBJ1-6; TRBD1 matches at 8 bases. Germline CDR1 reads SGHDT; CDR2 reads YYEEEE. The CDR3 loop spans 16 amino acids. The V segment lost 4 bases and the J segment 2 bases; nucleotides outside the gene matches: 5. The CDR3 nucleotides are TGTGCCAGCAGCACACAGGGGGAAGCCTATAATTCACCCCTCCACTTT. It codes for CASSTQGEAYNSPLHF.

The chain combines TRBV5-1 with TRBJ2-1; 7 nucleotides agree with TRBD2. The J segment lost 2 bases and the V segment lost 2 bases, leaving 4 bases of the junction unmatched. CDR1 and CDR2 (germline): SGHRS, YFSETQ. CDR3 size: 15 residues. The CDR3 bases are TGCGCCAGCAGCTTTGAAGCGGGACCCTACAATGAGCAGTTCTTC. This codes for CASSFEAGPYNEQFF. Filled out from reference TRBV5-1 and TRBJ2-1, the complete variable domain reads KAGVTQTPRYLIKTRGQQVTLSCSPISGHRSVSWYQQTPGQGLQFLFEYFSETQRNKGNFPGRFSGRQFSNSRSEMNVSTLELGDSALYLCASSFEAGPYNEQFFGPGTRLTVL.

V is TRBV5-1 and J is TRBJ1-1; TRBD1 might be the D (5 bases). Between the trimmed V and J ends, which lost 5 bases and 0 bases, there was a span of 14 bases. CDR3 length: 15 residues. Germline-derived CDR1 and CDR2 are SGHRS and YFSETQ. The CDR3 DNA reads TGCGCCAGCAGTCAACTGGGACGGATGAACACTGAAGCTTTCTTT. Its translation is CASSQLGRMNTEAFF.

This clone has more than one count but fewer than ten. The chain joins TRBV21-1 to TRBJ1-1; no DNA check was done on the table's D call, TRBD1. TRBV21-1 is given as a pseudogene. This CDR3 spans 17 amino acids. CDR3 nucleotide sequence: TGTGCCAGCATCTTACCCGGGACAGGGAATACGAACACTGAAGCTTTCTTT. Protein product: CASILPGTGNTNTEAFF.

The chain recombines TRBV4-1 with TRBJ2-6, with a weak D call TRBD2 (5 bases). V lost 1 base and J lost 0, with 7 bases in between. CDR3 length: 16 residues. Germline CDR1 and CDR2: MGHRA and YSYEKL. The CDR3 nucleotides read TGCGCCAGCAGCCAAGTCGAGGGCTCTGGGGCCAACGTCCTGACTTTC. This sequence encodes CASSQVEGSGANVLTF.

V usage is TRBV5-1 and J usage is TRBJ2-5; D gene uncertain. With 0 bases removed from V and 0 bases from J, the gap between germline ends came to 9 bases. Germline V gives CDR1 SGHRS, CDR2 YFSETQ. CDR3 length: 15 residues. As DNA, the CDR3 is TGCGCCAGCAGCTTGGATGGGAACCACCAAGAGACCCAGTACTTC. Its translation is CASSLDGNHQETQYF.

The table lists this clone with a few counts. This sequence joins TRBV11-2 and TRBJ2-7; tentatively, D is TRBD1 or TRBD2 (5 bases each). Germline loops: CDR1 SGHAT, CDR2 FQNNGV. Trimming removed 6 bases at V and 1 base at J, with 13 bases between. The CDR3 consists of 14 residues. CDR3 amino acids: CASRPGTLSYEQYF. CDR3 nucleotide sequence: TGTGCCAGCAGGCCCGGGACGCTGTCCTACGAGCAGTACTTC.

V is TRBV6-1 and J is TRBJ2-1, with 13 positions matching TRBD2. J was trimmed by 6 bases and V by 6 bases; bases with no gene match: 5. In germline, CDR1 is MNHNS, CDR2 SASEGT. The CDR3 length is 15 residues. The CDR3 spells CASSRLAGGSNEQFF. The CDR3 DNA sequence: TGTGCCAGCAGCCGACTAGCGGGAGGCTCCAATGAGCAGTTCTTC.

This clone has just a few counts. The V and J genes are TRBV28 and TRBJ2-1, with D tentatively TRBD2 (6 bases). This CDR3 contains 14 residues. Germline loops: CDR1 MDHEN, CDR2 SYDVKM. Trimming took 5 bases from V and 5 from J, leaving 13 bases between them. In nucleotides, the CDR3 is TGTGCCAGCAGTACAGCGGGCTCTAACAATGAGCAGTTCTTC. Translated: CASSTAGSNNEQFF.

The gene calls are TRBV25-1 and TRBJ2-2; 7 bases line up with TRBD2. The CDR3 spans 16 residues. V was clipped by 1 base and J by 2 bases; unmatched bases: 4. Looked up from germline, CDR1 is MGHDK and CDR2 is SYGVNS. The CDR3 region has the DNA TGTGCCAGCAGTGAATTCGGCGGGGGAAACACCGGGGAGCTGTTTTTT. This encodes CASSEFGGGNTGELFF. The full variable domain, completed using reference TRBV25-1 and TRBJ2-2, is EADIYQTPRYLVIGTGKKITLECSQTMGHDKMYWYQQDPGMELHLIHYSYGVNSTEKGDLSSESTVSRIRTEHFPLTLESARPSHTSQYLCASSEFGGGNTGELFFGEGSRLTVL.

CDR3 residues: CASSLGPFETQYF. The CDR3 coding sequence is TGTGCCAGCAGCTTAGGCCCTTTCGAGACCCAGTACTTC. The chain has TRBV7-2 and TRBJ2-5, with D unclear. Per germline, CDR1 SGHTA and CDR2 FQGNSA. Trimming removed 1 base at V and 5 bases at J, with 8 bases between. The CDR3 has 13 residues.

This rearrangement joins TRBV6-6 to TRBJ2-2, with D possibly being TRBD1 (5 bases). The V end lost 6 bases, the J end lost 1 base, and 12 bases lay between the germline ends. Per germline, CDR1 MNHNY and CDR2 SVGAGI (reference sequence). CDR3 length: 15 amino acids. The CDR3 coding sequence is TGTGCCAGCAGAAACAGGAAGGGGAACACCGGGGAGCTGTTTTTT. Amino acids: CASRNRKGNTGELFF.

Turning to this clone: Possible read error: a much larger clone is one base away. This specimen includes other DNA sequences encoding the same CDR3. The CDR3 bases are TGCGCCAGCAGCTTAAACAGGGGGCAAGAGACCCAGTACTTC. It specifies CASSLNRGQETQYF. The rearrangement links TRBV5-1 to TRBJ2-5; TRBD1 matches at 8 bases. V lost 2 bases, J lost 2 bases, and 2 bases stayed unmatched. Germline loops: CDR1 SGHRS, CDR2 YFSETQ. This CDR3 has 14 amino acids.

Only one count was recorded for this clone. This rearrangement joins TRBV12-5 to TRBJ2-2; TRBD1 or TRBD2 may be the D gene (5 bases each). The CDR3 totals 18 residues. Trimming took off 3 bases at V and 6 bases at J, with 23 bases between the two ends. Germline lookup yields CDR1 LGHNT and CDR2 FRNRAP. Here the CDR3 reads CASGFGSGAGIFSGELFF. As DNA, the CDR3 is TGTGCTAGTGGTTTTGGGTCCGGGGCAGGGATTTTCTCCGGGGAGCTGTTTTTT.

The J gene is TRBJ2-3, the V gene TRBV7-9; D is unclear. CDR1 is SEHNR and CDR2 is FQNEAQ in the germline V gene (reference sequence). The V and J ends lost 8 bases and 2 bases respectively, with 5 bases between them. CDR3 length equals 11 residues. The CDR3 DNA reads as TGTGCCAGCGGGGACACAGATACGCAGTATTTT. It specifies CASGDTDTQYF.

The CDR3 nucleotides read TGTGCCAGCAGTTCCTCTCCGGGACTAGGGAGTGTATGGGGCTACGAGCAGTACTTC. This encodes CASSSSPGLGSVWGYEQYF. The genes are TRBV28 and TRBJ2-7, with 8 nucleotides matching TRBD2. With V trimmed by 4 bases and J by 3 bases, 20 bases remained unmatched. Germline assignment: CDR1 MDHEN and CDR2 SYDVKM. The CDR3 is 19 residues long. The full variable domain, in which reference TRBV28 and TRBJ2-7 provide the parts outside the CDR3, is DVKVTQSSRYLVKRTGEKVFLECVQDMDHENMFWYRQDPGLGLRLIYFSYDVKMKEKGDIPEGYSVSREKKERFSLILESASTNQTSMYLCASSSSPGLGSVWGYEQYFGPGTRLTVT.